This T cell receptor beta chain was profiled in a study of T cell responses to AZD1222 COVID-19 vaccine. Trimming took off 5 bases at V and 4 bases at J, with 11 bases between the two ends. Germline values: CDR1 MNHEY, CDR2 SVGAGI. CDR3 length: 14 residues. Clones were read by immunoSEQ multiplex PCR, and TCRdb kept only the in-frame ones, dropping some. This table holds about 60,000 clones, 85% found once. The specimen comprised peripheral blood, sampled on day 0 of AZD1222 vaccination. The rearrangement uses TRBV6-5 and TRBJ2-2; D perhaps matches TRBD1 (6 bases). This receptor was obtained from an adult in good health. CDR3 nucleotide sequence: TGTGCCAGCAGTACAGGGACGGGCACCGGGGAGCTGTTTTTT. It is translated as CASSTGTGTGELFF.